This T cell receptor beta chain was obtained from a study of shared clonotypes between healthy human individuals. This clone was recorded a few times. The germline V gene has CDR1 MDHEN and CDR2 SYDVKM. Trimming pared 2 bases from V and 7 bases from J, leaving 8 bases between. The CDR3 runs to 12 residues. Only in-frame clones appear in the TCRdb table, and some are missing; sequencing was by immunoSEQ multiplex PCR. The sample lists a few hundred thousand clones, 60% to 70% seen once, with more than 9.5% in the top ten. Sequenced: memory CD4+ T cells sorted from blood. Subset noted: CD45RA-negative fraction. This receptor was obtained from a man aged 25-45 years in good health. V and J are TRBV28 and TRBJ1-1; D gene unclear. CDR3 sequence (DNA): TGTGCCAGCAGTTTAAGGGCAAATGAAGCTTTCTTT. It encodes CASSLRANEAFF.